This TCR beta chain was sequenced in a study of cytomegalovirus exposure and HLA in healthy donors. Study findings and constraints: A later analysis showed TCR association rates differing by HLA locus, peaking at DRB1 and lowest at HLA-C.

The junction had 12 bases not matched to a gene; V was cut back by 4 bases and J by 14 bases. The CDR3 is made up of 13 amino acids. Germline V gene lookup returns CDR1 MDHEN and CDR2 SYDVKM. This clone has a handful of counts. Its antigen is not identified. The primer mix had 60 Vbeta and 13 Jbeta primers. Method: immunoSEQ multiplex PCR; TCRdb's copy keeps in-frame clones and lacks some. The sample consists of 80,000 or so clones, 67% of them appearing once. This chain links TRBV28 with TRBJ2-3, with TRBD1 identical over 7 bases. The clonotype comes from a woman between 50 and 59 years old in good health and CMV-seropositive. Input material: PBMCs. CDR3 nucleotides: TGTGCCAGCAGTTCCATACCGGAAGGGGGCAGGTATTTT. Translating gives CASSSIPEGGRYF. Full variable domain (rest looked up from reference TRBV28 and TRBJ2-3): DVKVTQSSRYLVKRTGEKVFLECVQDMDHENMFWYRQDPGLGLRLIYFSYDVKMKEKGDIPEGYSVSREKKERFSLILESASTNQTSMYLCASSSIPEGGRYFGPGTRLTVL.